This T cell receptor beta chain derives from a study of cytomegalovirus exposure and HLA in healthy donors. Using immunoSEQ multiplex PCR, the repertoire was profiled, and TCRdb retains in-frame clones only, with some absent. The sample shows 100,000 to 150,000 clones, just under 95% of them seen only once. Study-level findings and limits: The study found most TCR sequences rare, yet found some public TCRs in many donors. Diagnosis of cytomegalovirus status made by the classifier reportedly showed high specificity and sensitivity.

The CDR3 has 15 amino acids. Trimming took 7 bases from V and 5 from J; bases not matched to a gene: 10. CDR1 and CDR2 from the germline V gene are SNHLY and FYNNEI. This clone appeared once. Its matching antigen is unknown. The sample was PBMCs. This chain connects TRBV2 to TRBJ2-2, with 7 bases fitting TRBD1. The sequence came from a woman under 30 in good health and CMV-seronegative. In DNA form, the CDR3 reads TGTGCCAGCACCCGGACAGGAAGAAGAACCGGGGAGCTGTTTTTT. Its protein product is CASTRTGRRTGELFF.